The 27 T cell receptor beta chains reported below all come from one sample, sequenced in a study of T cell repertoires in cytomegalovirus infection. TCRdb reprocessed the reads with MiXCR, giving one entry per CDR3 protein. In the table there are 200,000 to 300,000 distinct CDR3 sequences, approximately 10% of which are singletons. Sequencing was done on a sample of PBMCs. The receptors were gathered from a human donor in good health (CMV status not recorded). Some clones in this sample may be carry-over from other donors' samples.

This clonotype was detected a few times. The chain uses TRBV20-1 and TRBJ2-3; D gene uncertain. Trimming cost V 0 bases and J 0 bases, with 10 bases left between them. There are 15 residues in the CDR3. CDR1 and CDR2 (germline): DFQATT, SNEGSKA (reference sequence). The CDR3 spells CSARDEKTSTDTQYF. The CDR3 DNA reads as TGCAGTGCTAGAGATGAGAAAACTAGCACAGATACGCAGTATTTT.

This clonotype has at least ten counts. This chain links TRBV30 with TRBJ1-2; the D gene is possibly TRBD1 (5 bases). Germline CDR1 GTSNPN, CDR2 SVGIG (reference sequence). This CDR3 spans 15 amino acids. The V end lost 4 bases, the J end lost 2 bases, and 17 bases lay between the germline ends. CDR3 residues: CAWTMASGPNYGYTF. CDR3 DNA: TGTGCCTGGACTATGGCCTCGGGGCCAAACTATGGCTACACCTTC.

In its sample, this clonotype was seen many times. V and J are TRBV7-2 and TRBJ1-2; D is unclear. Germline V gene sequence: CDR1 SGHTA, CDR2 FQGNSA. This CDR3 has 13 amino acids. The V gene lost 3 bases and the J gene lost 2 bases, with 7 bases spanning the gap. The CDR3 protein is CASSFGSNYGYTF. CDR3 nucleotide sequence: TGTGCCAGCAGCTTCGGTTCAAACTATGGCTACACCTTC.

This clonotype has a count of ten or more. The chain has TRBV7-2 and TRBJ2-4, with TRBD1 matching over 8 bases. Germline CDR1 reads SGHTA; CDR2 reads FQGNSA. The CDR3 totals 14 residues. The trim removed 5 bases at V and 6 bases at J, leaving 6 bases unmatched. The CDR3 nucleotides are TGTGCCAGCAGCCCCGACAGGGGTAGAAACATTCAGTACTTC. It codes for CASSPDRGRNIQYF.

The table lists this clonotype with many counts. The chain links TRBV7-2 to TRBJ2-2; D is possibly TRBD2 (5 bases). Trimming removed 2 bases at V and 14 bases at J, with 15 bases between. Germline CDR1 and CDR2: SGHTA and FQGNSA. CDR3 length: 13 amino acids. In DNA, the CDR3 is TGTGCCAGCAGCTTACCTCCTACTAGGTCTCTGTTTTTT. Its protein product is CASSLPPTRSLFF.

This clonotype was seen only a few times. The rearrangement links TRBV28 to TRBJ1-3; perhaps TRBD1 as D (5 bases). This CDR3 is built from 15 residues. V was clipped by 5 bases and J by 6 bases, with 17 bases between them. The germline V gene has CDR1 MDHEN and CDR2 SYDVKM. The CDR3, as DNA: TGTGCCAGCAGTGCCCCCGCAGGGAGATCAAACACCATATATTTT. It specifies CASSAPAGRSNTIYF.

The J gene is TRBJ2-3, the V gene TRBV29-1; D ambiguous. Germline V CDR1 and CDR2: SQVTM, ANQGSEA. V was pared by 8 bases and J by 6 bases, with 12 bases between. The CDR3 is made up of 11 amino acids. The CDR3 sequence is CSFLRGDTQYF. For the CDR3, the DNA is TGCAGCTTCCTCCGCGGCGATACGCAGTATTTT.

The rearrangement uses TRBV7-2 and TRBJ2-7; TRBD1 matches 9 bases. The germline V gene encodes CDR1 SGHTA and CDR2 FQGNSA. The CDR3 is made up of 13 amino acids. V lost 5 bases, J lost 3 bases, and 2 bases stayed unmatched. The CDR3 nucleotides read TGTGCCAGCAGCAAGGACAGGGGCTACGAGCAGTACTTC. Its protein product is CASSKDRGYEQYF.

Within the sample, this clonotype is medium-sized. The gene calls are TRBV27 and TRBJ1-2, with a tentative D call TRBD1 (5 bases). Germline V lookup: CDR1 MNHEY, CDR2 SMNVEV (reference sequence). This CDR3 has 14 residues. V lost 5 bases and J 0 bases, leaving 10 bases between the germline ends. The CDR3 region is CASSTQGANYGYTF. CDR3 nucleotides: TGTGCCAGCAGTACTCAGGGTGCTAACTATGGCTACACCTTC.

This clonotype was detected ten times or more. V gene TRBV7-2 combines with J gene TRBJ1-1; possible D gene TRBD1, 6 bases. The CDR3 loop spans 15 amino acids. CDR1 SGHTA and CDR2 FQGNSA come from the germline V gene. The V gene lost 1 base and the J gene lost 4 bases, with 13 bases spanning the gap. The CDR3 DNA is TGTGCCAGCAGCTTAGAAGCCAGGGGTGTCACTGAAGCTTTCTTT. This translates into CASSLEARGVTEAFF.

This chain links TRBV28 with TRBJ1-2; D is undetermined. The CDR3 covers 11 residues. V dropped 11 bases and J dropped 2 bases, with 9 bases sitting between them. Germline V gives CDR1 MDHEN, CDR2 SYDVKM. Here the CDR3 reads CAAGVNYGYTF. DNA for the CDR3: TGTGCCGCCGGTGTAAACTATGGCTACACCTTC.

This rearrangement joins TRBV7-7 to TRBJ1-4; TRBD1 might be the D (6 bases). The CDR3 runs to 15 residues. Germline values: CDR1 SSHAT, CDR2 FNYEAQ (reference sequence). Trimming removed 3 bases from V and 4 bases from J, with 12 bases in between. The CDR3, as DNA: TGTGCCAGCAGCTTGACTCAGGGGTTTAATGAAAAACTGTTTTTT. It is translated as CASSLTQGFNEKLFF.

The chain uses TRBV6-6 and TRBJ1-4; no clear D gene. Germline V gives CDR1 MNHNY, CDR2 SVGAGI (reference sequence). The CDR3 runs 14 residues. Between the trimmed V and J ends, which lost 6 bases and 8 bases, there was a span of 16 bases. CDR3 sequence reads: CASRATEHGEKLFF. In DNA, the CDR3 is TGTGCCAGCAGGGCCACTGAACATGGAGAAAAACTGTTTTTT.

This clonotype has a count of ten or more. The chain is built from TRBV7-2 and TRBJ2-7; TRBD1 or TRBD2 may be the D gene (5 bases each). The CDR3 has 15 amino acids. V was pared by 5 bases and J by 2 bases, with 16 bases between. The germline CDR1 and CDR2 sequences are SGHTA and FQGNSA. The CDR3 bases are TGTGCCAGCAGCCCTGGGACCGTGGGCCCCTACGAGCAGTACTTC. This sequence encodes CASSPGTVGPYEQYF.

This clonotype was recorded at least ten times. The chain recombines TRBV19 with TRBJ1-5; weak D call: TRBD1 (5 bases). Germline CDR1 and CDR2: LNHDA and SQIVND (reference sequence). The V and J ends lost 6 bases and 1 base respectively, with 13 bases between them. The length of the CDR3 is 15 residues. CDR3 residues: CASSKGDVSNQPQHF. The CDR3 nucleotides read TGTGCCAGTAGCAAAGGGGATGTGAGCAATCAGCCCCAGCATTTT.

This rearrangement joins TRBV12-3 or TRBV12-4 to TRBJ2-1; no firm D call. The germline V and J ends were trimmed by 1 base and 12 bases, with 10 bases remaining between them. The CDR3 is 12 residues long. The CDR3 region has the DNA TGTGCCAGCAGTTTAGAGCGAAAGGGGCAGTTCTTC. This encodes CASSLERKGQFF.

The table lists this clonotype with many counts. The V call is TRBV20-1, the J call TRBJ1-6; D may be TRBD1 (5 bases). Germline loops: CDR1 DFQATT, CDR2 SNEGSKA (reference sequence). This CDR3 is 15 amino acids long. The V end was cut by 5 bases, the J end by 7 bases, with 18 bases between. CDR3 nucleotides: TGCAGTGCTCCCCGGGAGGGGCAGAGGAATTCACCCCTCCACTTT. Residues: CSAPREGQRNSPLHF.

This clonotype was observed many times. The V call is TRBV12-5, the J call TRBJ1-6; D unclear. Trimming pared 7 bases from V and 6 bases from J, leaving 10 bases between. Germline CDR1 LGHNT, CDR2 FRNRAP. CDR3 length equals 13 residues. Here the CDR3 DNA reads TGTGCTAGTGCCCGAACGGGTAATTCACCCCTCCACTTT. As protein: CASARTGNSPLHF.

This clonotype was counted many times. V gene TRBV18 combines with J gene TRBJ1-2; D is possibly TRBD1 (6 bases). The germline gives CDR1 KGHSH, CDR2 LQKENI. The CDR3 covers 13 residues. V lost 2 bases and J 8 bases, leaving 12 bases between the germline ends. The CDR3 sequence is CASSPWTARGYTF. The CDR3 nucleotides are TGTGCCAGCTCACCATGGACAGCAAGGGGCTACACCTTC. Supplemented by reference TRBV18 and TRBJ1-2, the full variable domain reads NAGVMQNPRHLVRRRGQEARLRCSPMKGHSHVYWYRQLPEEGLKFMVYLQKENIIDESGMPKERFSAEFPKEGPSILRIQQVVRGDSAAYFCASSPWTARGYTFGSGTRLTVV.

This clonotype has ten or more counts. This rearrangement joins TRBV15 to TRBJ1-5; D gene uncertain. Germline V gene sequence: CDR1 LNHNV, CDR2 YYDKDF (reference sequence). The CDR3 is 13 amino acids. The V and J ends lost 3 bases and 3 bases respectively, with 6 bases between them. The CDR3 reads CATSREVNQPQHF. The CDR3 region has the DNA TGTGCCACCAGCAGGGAGGTCAATCAGCCCCAGCATTTT.

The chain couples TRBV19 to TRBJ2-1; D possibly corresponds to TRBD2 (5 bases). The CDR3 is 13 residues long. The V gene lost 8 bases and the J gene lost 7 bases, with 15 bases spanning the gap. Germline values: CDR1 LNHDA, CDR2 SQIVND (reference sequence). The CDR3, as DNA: TGTGCCAGTGCGGGTGGGCTAGTGAATGAGCAGTTCTTC. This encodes CASAGGLVNEQFF.

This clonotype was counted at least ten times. The CDR3 here is CASSPTSYEQYF. CDR3 sequence (DNA): TGTGCCAGCAGCCCGACCTCCTACGAGCAGTACTTC. The chain joins TRBV7-2 to TRBJ2-7; no clear D. Deletions cut 5 bases from V and 0 bases from J, with 5 bases between. The length of the CDR3 is 12 residues. Germline V CDR1 and CDR2: SGHTA, FQGNSA. Variable domain in full (rest from reference TRBV7-2 and TRBJ2-7): GAGVSQSPSNKVTEKGKDVELRCDPISGHTALYWYRQSLGQGLEFLIYFQGNSAPDKSGLPSDRFSAERTGGSVSTLTIQRTQQEDSAVYLCASSPTSYEQYFGPGTRLTVT.

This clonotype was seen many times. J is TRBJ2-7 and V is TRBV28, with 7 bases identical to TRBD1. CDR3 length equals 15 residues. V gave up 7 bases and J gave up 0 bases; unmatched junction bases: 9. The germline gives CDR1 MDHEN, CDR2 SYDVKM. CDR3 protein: CASKTVRDSSYEQYF. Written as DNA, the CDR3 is TGTGCCAGCAAAACCGTCAGGGACAGCTCCTACGAGCAGTACTTC.

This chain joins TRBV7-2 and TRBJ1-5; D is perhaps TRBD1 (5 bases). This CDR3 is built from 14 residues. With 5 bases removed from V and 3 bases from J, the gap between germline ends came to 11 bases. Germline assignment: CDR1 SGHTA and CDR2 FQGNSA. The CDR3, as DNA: TGTACCAGCAGCCAAGACAGCCCCAATCAGCCCCAGCATTTT. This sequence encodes CTSSQDSPNQPQHF.

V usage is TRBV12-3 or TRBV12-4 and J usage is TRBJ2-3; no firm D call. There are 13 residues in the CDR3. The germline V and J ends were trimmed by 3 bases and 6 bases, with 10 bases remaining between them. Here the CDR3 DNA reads TGTGCCAGCAGTTTGTCCTCCAGGGATACGCAGTATTTT. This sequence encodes CASSLSSRDTQYF.

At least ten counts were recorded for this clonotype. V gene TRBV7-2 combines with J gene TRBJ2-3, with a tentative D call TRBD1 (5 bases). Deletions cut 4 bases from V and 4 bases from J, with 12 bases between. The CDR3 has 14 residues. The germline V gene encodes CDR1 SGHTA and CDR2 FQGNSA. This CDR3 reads CASSSRQGADTQYF. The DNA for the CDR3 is TGTGCCAGCAGCTCCCGTCAGGGCGCAGATACGCAGTATTTT. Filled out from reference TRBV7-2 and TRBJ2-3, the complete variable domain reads GAGVSQSPSNKVTEKGKDVELRCDPISGHTALYWYRQSLGQGLEFLIYFQGNSAPDKSGLPSDRFSAERTGGSVSTLTIQRTQQEDSAVYLCASSSRQGADTQYFGPGTRLTVL.

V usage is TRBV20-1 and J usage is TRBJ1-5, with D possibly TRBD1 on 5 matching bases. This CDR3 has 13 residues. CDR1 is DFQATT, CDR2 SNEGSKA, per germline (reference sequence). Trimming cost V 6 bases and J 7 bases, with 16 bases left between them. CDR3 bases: TGCAGTGCCGGGCGCCAGGGTGGGCAGCCCCAGCATTTT. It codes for CSAGRQGGQPQHF.